The 21 T cell receptor beta chains given below trace back to one sample, sequenced in a study of blood T cell repertoires in COVID-19. The method was immunoSEQ multiplex PCR; TCRdb's version includes in-frame clones alone and lacks a portion of them. The sample contains a few hundred thousand clones, roughly nine tenths of which appear only once. Sequencing used peripheral blood. The source is a woman aged 30 to 39 with COVID-19, enrolled during active disease.

This clone was picked up one time. The V and J genes are TRBV6-5 and TRBJ2-1; possible D gene TRBD1, 5 bases. The CDR3 extends over 14 amino acids. CDR1 and CDR2 from the germline V gene are MNHEY and SVGAGI. Trimming cost V 6 bases and J 4 bases, with 13 bases left between them. CDR3 nucleotides: TGTGCCAGCAGCCGGGCCTCAGGGTACAATGAGCAGTTCTTC. Translating it yields CASSRASGYNEQFF.

V and J are TRBV11-2 and TRBJ1-4; D not certain. The CDR3 loop spans 14 amino acids. Looked up from germline, CDR1 is SGHAT and CDR2 is FQNNGV. The V end was cut by 0 bases, the J end by 4 bases, with 6 bases between. CDR3 amino acids: CASSLEYGNEKLFF. In DNA, the CDR3 is TGTGCCAGCAGCTTAGAATACGGTAATGAAAAACTGTTTTTT.

J is TRBJ2-3 and V is TRBV7-9; unclear D gene. Trimming took 0 bases from V and 4 from J, leaving 8 bases between them. Germline values: CDR1 SEHNR, CDR2 FQNEAQ (reference sequence). The CDR3 is 14 amino acids. The CDR3 here is CASSLAGQADTQYF. In DNA, the CDR3 is TGTGCCAGCAGCTTAGCTGGGCAGGCAGATACGCAGTATTTT.

The chain joins TRBV29-1 to TRBJ2-1; the match to TRBD2 covers 8 bases. Trimming at V came to 6 bases and at J to 11 bases, leaving 15 bases not matched to a gene. The germline CDR1 and CDR2 sequences are SQVTM and ANQGSEA. This CDR3 comprises 14 residues. This chain's CDR3 is CSVVFGTRSLKQFF. CDR3 DNA sequence: TGCAGCGTCGTCTTCGGGACTAGGTCCTTGAAGCAGTTCTTC.

This CDR3 is CATSSPDYPSTDTQYF. CDR3 DNA sequence: TGTGCCACCAGCAGCCCGGACTACCCGAGCACAGATACGCAGTATTTT. The rearrangement links TRBV15 to TRBJ2-3, with D possibly matching TRBD2 (6 bases). CDR3 length: 16 residues. The germline V and J ends were trimmed by 3 bases and 0 bases, with 13 bases remaining between them. Germline V gene lookup returns CDR1 LNHNV and CDR2 YYDKDF (reference sequence).

V is TRBV27 and J is TRBJ1-5; a possible D gene is TRBD1 (5 bases). The CDR3 covers 15 residues. Germline V gene sequence: CDR1 MNHEY, CDR2 SMNVEV (reference sequence). Trimming removed 4 bases from V and 3 bases from J, with 13 bases in between. DNA of the CDR3: TGTGCCAGCAGTTCCTCGTCAGGGAACAATCAGCCCCAGCATTTT. It codes for CASSSSSGNNQPQHF.

This clone was counted a single time. CDR3 region: CASSQETVSGNTIYF. In DNA form, the CDR3 reads TGCGCCAGCAGCCAAGAGACAGTCTCTGGAAACACCATATATTTT. The chain joins TRBV4-3 to TRBJ1-3, with D perhaps TRBD1 (5 bases). This CDR3 has 15 amino acids. V was cut by 0 bases and J by 0 bases, with 6 bases left in between. Germline V gene sequence: CDR1 LGHNA, CDR2 YSLEER.

This chain uses TRBV11-3 with TRBJ2-5, with TRBD1 matching 7 bases. The CDR3 runs to 19 residues. In germline, CDR1 is SGHNT, CDR2 YENEEA. V dropped 0 bases and J dropped 5; count of bases not matched to a gene: 18. Here the CDR3 DNA reads TGTGCCAGCAGCTTAGAAGGCAACAGGGGTCTTGTGAATCTGGAGACCCAGTACTTC. Protein: CASSLEGNRGLVNLETQYF.

This sequence joins TRBV9 and TRBJ1-1; TRBD1 matches at 7 bases. The trim removed 0 bases at V and 1 base at J, leaving 6 bases unmatched. Germline V gene lookup returns CDR1 SGDLS and CDR2 YYNGEE. The CDR3 covers 16 residues. The CDR3: CASSVEIGTENTEAFF. CDR3 nucleotide sequence: TGTGCCAGCAGCGTAGAAATTGGGACAGAGAACACTGAAGCTTTCTTT.

The chain uses TRBV11-2 and TRBJ2-1, with 7 positions matching TRBD2. Unmatched junction bases numbered 11, after V lost 5 bases and J lost 4 bases. The CDR3 is made up of 16 amino acids. In germline, CDR1 is SGHAT, CDR2 FQNNGV. For the CDR3, the DNA is TGTGCCAGCAGCCCTCTTACTGGCGGGGGATACAATGAGCAGTTCTTC. Amino acid sequence: CASSPLTGGGYNEQFF.

The genes are TRBV11-2 and TRBJ2-3, with a weak D call TRBD2 (5 bases). Germline-derived CDR1 and CDR2 are SGHAT and FQNNGV. Trimming removed 4 bases from V and 7 bases from J, with 21 bases in between. The CDR3 is made up of 16 amino acids. This CDR3 reads CASSSPRRGYGNTQYF. CDR3 nucleotide sequence: TGTGCCAGCAGCTCCCCGAGGAGAGGGTACGGGAATACGCAGTATTTT.

The chain is built from TRBV21-1 and TRBJ2-7; the D call TRBD1 from the table was never checked on the DNA. TRBV21-1 is designated a pseudogene. The CDR3 length is 17 residues. The CDR3 DNA is TGTGCCAGCAGCAGCCCCACAGGACAGGGGCCACCATACGGGCAGTACTTC. The encoded protein is CASSSPTGQGPPYGQYF.

A remark on this clone: Other DNA sequences in the same sample also yield this CDR3. The chain uses TRBV4-3 and TRBJ1-2; D is ambiguous. The CDR3 extends over 13 amino acids. Trimming removed 0 bases at V and 5 bases at J, with 7 bases between. CDR1 and CDR2 from the germline V gene are LGHNA and YSLEER. The CDR3 region has the DNA TGCGCCAGCAGCCAAGAGGGCCGTTATGGCTACACCTTC. Protein: CASSQEGRYGYTF.

This rearrangement joins TRBV20-1 to TRBJ2-2; a weak D match, TRBD2 (5 bases). Germline loops: CDR1 DFQATT, CDR2 SNEGSKA (reference sequence). Trimming took off 3 bases at V and 4 bases at J, with 15 bases between the two ends. The CDR3 is made up of 15 amino acids. The CDR3 protein is CSASIPGRGTGELFF. The CDR3 nucleotides are TGCAGTGCTAGTATACCGGGCCGGGGCACCGGGGAGCTGTTTTTT.

This clone was observed a single time. V usage is TRBV27 and J usage is TRBJ2-5; D is possibly TRBD1 (7 bases). The CDR3 runs 14 residues. With 2 bases removed from V and 5 bases from J, the gap between germline ends came to 12 bases. In germline, CDR1 is MNHEY, CDR2 SMNVEV (reference sequence). The CDR3 nucleotides are TGTGCCAGCAGTTTAATCAGGGGGGAGGAGACCCAGTACTTC. This codes for CASSLIRGEETQYF.

This clone was seen just once. The J gene is TRBJ2-2, the V gene TRBV4-1; D possibly corresponds to TRBD2 (5 bases). Trimming stripped 4 bases from V and 0 bases from J, with 12 bases between. The CDR3 is made up of 16 amino acids. Germline V lookup: CDR1 MGHRA, CDR2 YSYEKL. CDR3 nucleotides: TGCGCCAGCAGCCCGCTCTGGCGGGCGAACACCGGGGAGCTGTTTTTT. This encodes CASSPLWRANTGELFF.

V is TRBV6-4 and J is TRBJ2-3, with D unresolved. Trimming stripped 0 bases from V and 5 bases from J, with 12 bases between. The CDR3 loop spans 15 amino acids. Looked up from germline, CDR1 is MRHNA and CDR2 is SNTAGT. The CDR3 region is CASSDSDAVGDTQYF. The CDR3 DNA is TGTGCCAGCAGTGACTCGGATGCGGTCGGAGATACGCAGTATTTT.

The chain is built from TRBV7-8 and TRBJ1-1; 7 nucleotides match TRBD1. V lost 5 bases, J lost 1 base, and 10 bases stayed unmatched. Germline CDR1 is SGHVS and CDR2 is FQNEAQ. The CDR3 extends over 16 amino acids. The CDR3 nucleotides are TGTGCCAGCAGCAGCCCGGCAGGGGGTGGGAACACTGAAGCTTTCTTT. Translation gives CASSSPAGGGNTEAFF. The variable domain in full, with the rest retrieved from reference TRBV7-8 and TRBJ1-1, is GAGVSQSPRYKVAKRGQDVALRCDPISGHVSLFWYQQALGQGPEFLTYFQNEAQLDKSGLPSDRFFAERPEGSVSTLKIQRTQQEDSAVYLCASSSPAGGGNTEAFFGQGTRLTVV.

The chain has TRBV4-2 and TRBJ1-3; TRBD1 might be the D (5 bases). Per germline, CDR1 LGHNA and CDR2 YNFKEQ. The V and J ends lost 1 base and 0 bases respectively, with 13 bases between them. This CDR3 has 17 residues. The chain's CDR3 is CASSQGGGRASGNTIYF. The CDR3 region has the DNA TGTGCCAGCAGCCAAGGGGGCGGAAGGGCCTCTGGAAACACCATATATTTT.

The genes are TRBV6-5 and TRBJ2-7, with D maybe TRBD1 (7 bases). The CDR3 is 14 amino acids. CDR1 and CDR2 (germline): MNHEY, SVGAGI. The ends were cut back, 2 bases at V and 2 bases at J, with 10 bases in the middle. CDR3 DNA sequence: TGTGCCAGCAGTTACGGGGGGACAGCCTACGAGCAGTACGTC. Its translation is CASSYGGTAYEQYV.

The rearrangement uses TRBV7-9 and TRBJ2-5, with D possibly matching TRBD1 (5 bases). The V gene's germline CDR1 is SEHNR and CDR2 FQNEAQ (reference sequence). Trimming took off 2 bases at V and 6 bases at J, with 10 bases between the two ends. The CDR3 is made up of 13 amino acids. The CDR3 protein is CASSLNQGQTQYF. CDR3 nucleotide sequence: TGTGCCAGCAGCTTAAATCAGGGTCAGACCCAGTACTTC.